This TCR beta chain was profiled in a study of blood T cell repertoires in COVID-19. Original methodology: Estimated nucleated cell counts came from reference gene primer amplification. Produced via immunoSEQ multiplex PCR; TCRdb's table is partial and in-frame only. For V, J and clone size, that table is used; D and trimming come from the DNA. This table has over 140,000 clones, 60% to 80% appearing once. Trimming pared 1 base from V and 4 bases from J, leaving 7 bases between. CDR3 length equals 14 residues. Germline assignment: CDR1 LNHDA and CDR2 SQIVND (reference sequence). Cohort assignment relied on participant-reported clinical history. Recovered status applied to Cohort 3 donors who had two consecutive negative PCRs. It also applied to those with clearance or with symptom resolution.

The receptor was derived from a woman aged 45 to 65 who had recovered from COVID-19. What was sequenced was PBMCs or T cells enriched from blood (not recorded which). This chain connects TRBV19 to TRBJ1-4; a weak D match, TRBD1 (5 bases). The CDR3 nucleotides are TGTGCCAGTAGTATAGCCAGGGATAATGAAAAACTGTTTTTT. Translated: CASSIARDNEKLFF.